This T cell receptor beta chain was identified in a study of T cells in Graves' hyperthyroidism and ophthalmopathy. This CDR3 is 17 amino acids long. Germline trimming cut 2 bases from V and 4 bases from J; bases unmatched to any gene: 8. Per germline, CDR1 SGHAT and CDR2 FQNNGV. Template material for amplifying TCR beta CDR3 regions consisted of RNA transcripts. The HTBI primer set drove a first-round RT-PCR of the TCR CDR3. From the multiplex PCR reads, TCRdb called clonotypes with MiXCR, one entry per CDR3 protein. The table lists 640,000 or so distinct CDR3 sequences, 14% of them singletons. What was sequenced was blood. The chain combines TRBV11-2 with TRBJ1-5; 10 positions agree with TRBD1. This receptor was taken from a young woman with Graves' ophthalmopathy. The CDR3 here is CASSLLPGTGVNQPQHF. The CDR3 nucleotides read TGTGCCAGCAGCTTACTTCCCGGGACAGGGGTTAATCAGCCCCAGCATTTT. Using reference TRBV11-2 and TRBJ1-5 for the parts outside the CDR3, the full variable domain is EAGVAQSPRYKIIEKRQSVAFWCNPISGHATLYWYQQILGQGPKLLIQFQNNGVVDDSQLPKDRFSAERLKGVDSTLKIQPAKLEDSAVYLCASSLLPGTGVNQPQHFGDGTRLSIL.